The T cell receptor (beta chain) described here comes from a study of shared clonotypes between healthy human individuals. Only CD45RO-negative cells positively selected for CCR7 counted as naive CD8 cells, so terminally differentiated effector memory CD45RA+ cells were excluded. Germline V CDR1 and CDR2: SQVTM, ANQGSEA. The CDR3 extends over 11 amino acids. Trimming took 4 bases from V and 7 from J, leaving 11 bases between them. In the case of this clone: The identical CDR3 is also encoded by other nucleotide sequences in the sample.

Several immunoSEQ 96-well plates shared each subset's DNA, each plate a replicate. Assay used: immunoSEQ multiplex PCR; TCRdb lists only in-frame clones, some missing. The repertoire includes approximately 2,000,000 clones, approximately 92% of them detected once, and about 1.7% sits in the top ten. Material for sequencing was naive CD8+ T cells from PBMCs. This sequence was found in a young man in good health. Some clones in this sample may be carry-over from other donors' samples. V and J are TRBV29-1 and TRBJ2-7; D remains unclear. The CDR3 reads CSVGTAGEQYF. DNA of the CDR3: TGCAGCGTTGGAACGGCCGGGGAGCAGTACTTC.